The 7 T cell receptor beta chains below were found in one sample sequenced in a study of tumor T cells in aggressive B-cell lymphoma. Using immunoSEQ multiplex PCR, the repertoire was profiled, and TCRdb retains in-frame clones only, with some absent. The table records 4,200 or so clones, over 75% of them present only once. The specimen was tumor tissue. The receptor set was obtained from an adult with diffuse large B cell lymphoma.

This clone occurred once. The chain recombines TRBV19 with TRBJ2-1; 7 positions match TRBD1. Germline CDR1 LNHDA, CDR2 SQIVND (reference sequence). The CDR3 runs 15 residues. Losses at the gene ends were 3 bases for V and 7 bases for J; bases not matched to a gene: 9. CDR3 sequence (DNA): TGTGCCAGTAGTATCTACGGGACAGAAATGAATGAGCAGTTCTTC. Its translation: CASSIYGTEMNEQFF.

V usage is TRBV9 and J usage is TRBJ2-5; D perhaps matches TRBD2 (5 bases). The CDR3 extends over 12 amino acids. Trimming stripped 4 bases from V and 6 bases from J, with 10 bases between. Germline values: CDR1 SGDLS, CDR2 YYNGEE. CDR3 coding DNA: TGTGCCAGCAGCAGCCGGGGTCAGACCCAGTACTTC. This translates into CASSSRGQTQYF.

The CDR3 reads CASSLGAGTDTQYF. The CDR3 DNA follows: TGTGCCAGCAGCTTAGGGGCAGGCACAGATACGCAGTATTTT. J is TRBJ2-3 and V is TRBV11-3; no clear D. This CDR3 spans 14 amino acids. CDR1 SGHNT and CDR2 YENEEA come from the germline V gene. Trimming pared 1 base from V and 1 base from J, leaving 6 bases between.

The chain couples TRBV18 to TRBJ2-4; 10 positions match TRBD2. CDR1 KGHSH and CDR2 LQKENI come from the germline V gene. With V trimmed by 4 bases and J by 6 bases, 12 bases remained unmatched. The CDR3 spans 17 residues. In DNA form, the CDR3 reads TGTGCCAGCTCACTCCCTGTTAGCGGGGGGCTCGGAAACATTCAGTACTTC. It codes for CASSLPVSGGLGNIQYF.

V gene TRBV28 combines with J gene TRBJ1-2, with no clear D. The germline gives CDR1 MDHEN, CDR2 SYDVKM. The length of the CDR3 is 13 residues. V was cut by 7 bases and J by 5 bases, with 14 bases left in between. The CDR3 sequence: CASTTPAGYGYTF. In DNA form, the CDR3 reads TGTGCCAGCACCACCCCGGCAGGATATGGCTACACCTTC.

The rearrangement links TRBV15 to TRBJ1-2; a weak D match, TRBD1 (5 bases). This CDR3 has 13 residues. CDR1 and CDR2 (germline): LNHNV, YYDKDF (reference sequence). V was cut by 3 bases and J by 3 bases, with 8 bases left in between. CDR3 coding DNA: TGTGCCACCAGCAGTACGGGGGACTATGGCTACACCTTC. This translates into CATSSTGDYGYTF.

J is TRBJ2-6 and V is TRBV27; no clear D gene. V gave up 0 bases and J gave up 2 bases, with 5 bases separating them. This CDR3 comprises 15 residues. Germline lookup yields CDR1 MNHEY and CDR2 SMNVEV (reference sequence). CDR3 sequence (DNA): TGTGCCAGCAGTTTATCCGGAGCTGGGGCCAACGTCCTGACTTTC. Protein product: CASSLSGAGANVLTF.